What follows are 13 T cell receptor beta chains derived from one specimen sequenced in a study of blood T cell repertoires in COVID-19. TCRdb's table, derived via immunoSEQ multiplex PCR, lists solely in-frame clones and lacks some. The repertoire holds 170,000 or so clones, more than 85% seen once, with 0.53% in the top ten. Sequenced material: peripheral blood. All receptors come from a middle-aged man with acute or convalescent COVID-19.

The V call is TRBV16, the J call TRBJ1-1, with no clear D. V gave up 0 bases and J gave up 1 base, with 6 bases separating them. Germline CDR1 is KGHSY and CDR2 is FQNENV. This CDR3 is built from 14 residues. This CDR3 is CASSQSQSNTEAFF. DNA of the CDR3: TGTGCCAGCAGCCAATCGCAGTCGAACACTGAAGCTTTCTTT.

The J gene is TRBJ1-1, the V gene TRBV28; 9 bases map to TRBD1. Germline-derived CDR1 and CDR2 are MDHEN and SYDVKM. With 6 bases clipped from V and 4 bases from J, the junction kept 6 bases outside the gene matches. This CDR3 is 14 amino acids long. In DNA form, the CDR3 reads TGTGCCAGCAGCACAGGGGGCGCCGTCACTGAAGCTTTCTTT. It yields the protein CASSTGGAVTEAFF.

This clone is a singleton in its sample. The chain links TRBV4-2 to TRBJ1-1; D may be TRBD1 (5 bases). Germline V gene data show CDR1 as LGHNA and CDR2 as YNFKEQ. The CDR3 spans 15 residues. V was clipped by 4 bases and J by 1 base, with 13 bases between them. The DNA for the CDR3 is TGTGCCAGCAGCCCCTGGGGGGGGGAGAACACTGAAGCTTTCTTT. This sequence encodes CASSPWGGENTEAFF.

This clone was found once. The V call is TRBV7-9, the J call TRBJ2-3; no reliable D call. Deletions cut 5 bases from V and 0 bases from J, with 9 bases between. Germline CDR1 reads SEHNR; CDR2 reads FQNEAQ (reference sequence). The CDR3 totals 14 residues. CDR3 region: CASSITTSTDTQYF. The CDR3 DNA reads TGTGCCAGCAGCATAACTACTAGCACAGATACGCAGTATTTT.

V is TRBV28 and J is TRBJ1-5, with D possibly being TRBD1 (6 bases). V dropped 3 bases and J dropped 4 bases, with 13 bases sitting between them. Germline V gene sequence: CDR1 MDHEN, CDR2 SYDVKM. The CDR3 totals 15 residues. CDR3 in DNA: TGTGCCAGCAGTTTTACTGGGACAACAAATCAGCCCCAGCATTTT. Translating it yields CASSFTGTTNQPQHF.

The V and J genes are TRBV11-3 and TRBJ2-2; 9 nucleotides line up with TRBD2. Germline V gene data show CDR1 as SGHNT and CDR2 as YENEEA. J lost 4 bases, V lost 5 bases, and 8 bases had no gene match. There are 16 residues in the CDR3. CDR3 DNA sequence: TGTGCCAGCAGCAAGACTAGCGGTCGGGGCACCGGGGAGCTGTTTTTT. Translated, it gives CASSKTSGRGTGELFF.

The J gene is TRBJ1-4, the V gene TRBV7-9; D not certain. V was cut by 5 bases and J by 4 bases, with 11 bases left in between. The CDR3 runs 14 residues. Germline CDR1 and CDR2: SEHNR and FQNEAQ (reference sequence). The CDR3: CASSESEVNEKLFF. For the CDR3, the DNA is TGTGCCAGCAGCGAATCGGAGGTTAATGAAAAACTGTTTTTT.

The chain links TRBV30 to TRBJ1-4; 9 positions agree with TRBD1. The CDR3 loop spans 15 amino acids. Germline assignment: CDR1 GTSNPN and CDR2 SVGIG (reference sequence). J was trimmed by 4 bases and V by 0 bases; bases with no gene match: 3. The CDR3 loop reads CAWSVLGQGNEKLFF. The DNA for the CDR3 is TGTGCCTGGAGTGTACTGGGACAGGGTAATGAAAAACTGTTTTTT. The variable domain in full, completed from reference TRBV30 and TRBJ1-4, reads SQTIHQWPATLVQPVGSPLSLECTVEGTSNPNLYWYRQAAGRGLQLLFYSVGIGQISSEVPQNLSASRPQDRQFILSSKKLLLSDSGFYLCAWSVLGQGNEKLFFGSGTQLSVL.

This sequence joins TRBV6-4 and TRBJ2-1; 11 bases fit TRBD2. The CDR3 length is 15 residues. With 4 bases clipped from V and 5 bases from J, the junction kept 4 bases outside the gene matches. Germline V gives CDR1 MRHNA, CDR2 SNTAGT. The CDR3 loop reads CASSVGTSGNNEQFF. Written as DNA, the CDR3 is TGTGCCAGCAGTGTCGGGACTAGCGGTAACAATGAGCAGTTCTTC.

This clone was seen more than once but under ten times. The V gene is TRBV12-3 or TRBV12-4, the J gene TRBJ2-2; no clear D gene. V dropped 5 bases and J dropped 0 bases, with 4 bases sitting between them. This CDR3 spans 13 amino acids. CDR3 in DNA: TGTGCCAGCAGTCCTCCGAACACCGGGGAGCTGTTTTTT. This sequence encodes CASSPPNTGELFF.

This clone occurred once. The rearrangement links TRBV18 to TRBJ2-5; D is perhaps TRBD2 (6 bases). The CDR3 extends over 15 amino acids. The germline V gene encodes CDR1 KGHSH and CDR2 LQKENI. V shed 3 bases and J shed 4 bases, with 15 bases lying between them. CDR3 sequence (DNA): TGTGCCAGCTCACCGAATATCGGGAGAGGAGAGACCCAGTACTTC. Residues: CASSPNIGRGETQYF.

The V and J genes are TRBV18 and TRBJ2-3; a possible D gene is TRBD2 (5 bases). Germline V gene lookup returns CDR1 KGHSH and CDR2 LQKENI. V gave up 1 base and J gave up 0 bases, with 8 bases separating them. This CDR3 contains 15 residues. The CDR3 here is CASSPLARSTDTQYF. The DNA of the CDR3 is TGTGCCAGCTCACCACTAGCGCGAAGCACAGATACGCAGTATTTT.

The rearrangement joins TRBV7-9 to TRBJ1-1, with TRBD1 identical over 7 bases. CDR3 length: 15 amino acids. The J segment lost 4 bases and the V segment lost 5 bases, leaving 10 bases of the junction unmatched. CDR1 and CDR2 (germline): SEHNR, FQNEAQ (reference sequence). CDR3 DNA: TGTGCCAGCAGCCCCTCGACAGGGCCCAGCACTGAAGCTTTCTTT. This gives the protein CASSPSTGPSTEAFF.